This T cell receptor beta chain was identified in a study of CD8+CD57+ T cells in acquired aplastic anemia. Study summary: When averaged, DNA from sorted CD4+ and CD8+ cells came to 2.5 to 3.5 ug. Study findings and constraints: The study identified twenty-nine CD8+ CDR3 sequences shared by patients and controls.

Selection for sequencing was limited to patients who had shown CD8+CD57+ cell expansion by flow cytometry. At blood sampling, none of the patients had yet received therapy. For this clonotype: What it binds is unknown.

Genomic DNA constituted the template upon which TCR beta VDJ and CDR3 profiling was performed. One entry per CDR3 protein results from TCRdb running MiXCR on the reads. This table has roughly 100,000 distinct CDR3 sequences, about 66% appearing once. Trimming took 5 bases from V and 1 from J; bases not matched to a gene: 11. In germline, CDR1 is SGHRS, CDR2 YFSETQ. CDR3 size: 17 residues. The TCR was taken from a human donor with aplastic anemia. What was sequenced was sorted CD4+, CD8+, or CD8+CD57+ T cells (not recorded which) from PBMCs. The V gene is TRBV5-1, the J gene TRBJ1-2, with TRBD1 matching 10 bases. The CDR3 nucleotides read TGCGCCAGCAGGGATGGGGACAGGGGACAGGTTAACTATGGCTACACCTTC. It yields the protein CASRDGDRGQVNYGYTF.